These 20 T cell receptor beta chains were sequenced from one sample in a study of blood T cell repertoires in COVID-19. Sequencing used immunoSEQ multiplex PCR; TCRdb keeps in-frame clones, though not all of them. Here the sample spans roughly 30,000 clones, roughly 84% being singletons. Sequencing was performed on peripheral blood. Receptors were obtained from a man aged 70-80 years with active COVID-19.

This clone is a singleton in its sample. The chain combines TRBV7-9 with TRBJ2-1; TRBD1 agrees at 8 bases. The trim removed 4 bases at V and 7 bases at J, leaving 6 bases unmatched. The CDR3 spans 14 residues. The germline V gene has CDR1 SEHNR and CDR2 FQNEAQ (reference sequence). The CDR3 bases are TGTGCCAGCAGCTGGACAGGGTTGTCAAATGAGCAGTTCTTC. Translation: CASSWTGLSNEQFF.

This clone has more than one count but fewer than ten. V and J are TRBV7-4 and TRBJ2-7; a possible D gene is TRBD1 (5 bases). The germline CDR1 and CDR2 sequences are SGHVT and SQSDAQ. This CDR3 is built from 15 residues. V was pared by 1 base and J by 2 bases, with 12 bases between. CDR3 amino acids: CASSLVGQGTYEQYF. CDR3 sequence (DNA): TGTGCCAGCAGCTTAGTAGGCCAGGGTACCTACGAGCAGTACTTC.

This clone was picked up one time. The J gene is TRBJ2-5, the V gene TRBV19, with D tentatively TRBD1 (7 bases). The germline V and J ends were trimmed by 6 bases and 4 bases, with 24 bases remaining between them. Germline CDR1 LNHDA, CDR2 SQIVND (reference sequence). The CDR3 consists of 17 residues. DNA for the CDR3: TGTGCCAGTAGACCCAAGGGGGACAGACTGGGGGGAGAGACCCAGTACTTC. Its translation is CASRPKGDRLGGETQYF.

The CDR3 nucleotides are TGTGCCAGCAGTGTGGCGCGTAGGGGACTCTATGGCTACACCTTC. It specifies CASSVARRGLYGYTF. This chain joins TRBV2 and TRBJ1-2, with D tentatively TRBD1 (5 bases). Germline CDR1 and CDR2: SNHLY and FYNNEI. V dropped 4 bases and J dropped 4 bases, with 16 bases sitting between them. This CDR3 comprises 15 residues.

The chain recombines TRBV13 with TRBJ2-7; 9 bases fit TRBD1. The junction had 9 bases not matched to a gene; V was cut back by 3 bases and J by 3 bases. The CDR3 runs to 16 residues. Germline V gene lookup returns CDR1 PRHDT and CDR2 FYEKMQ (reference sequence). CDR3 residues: CASSFFPRTGDYEQYF. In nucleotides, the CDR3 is TGTGCCAGCAGCTTTTTCCCGCGGACAGGGGACTACGAGCAGTACTTC.

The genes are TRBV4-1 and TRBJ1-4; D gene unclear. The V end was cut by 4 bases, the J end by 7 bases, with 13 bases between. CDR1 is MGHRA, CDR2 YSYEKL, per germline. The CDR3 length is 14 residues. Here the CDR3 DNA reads TGCGCCAGCAGCCTAGGCCCAGCGAGTGAAAAACTGTTTTTT. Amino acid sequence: CASSLGPASEKLFF.

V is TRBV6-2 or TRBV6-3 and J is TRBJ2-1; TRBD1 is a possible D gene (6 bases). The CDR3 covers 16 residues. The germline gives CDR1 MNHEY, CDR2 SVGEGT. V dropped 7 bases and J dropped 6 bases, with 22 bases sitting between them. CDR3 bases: TGTGCCAGCAACCCCACAGGGCTGTCTTTGAGCAATGAGCAGTTCTTC. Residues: CASNPTGLSLSNEQFF.

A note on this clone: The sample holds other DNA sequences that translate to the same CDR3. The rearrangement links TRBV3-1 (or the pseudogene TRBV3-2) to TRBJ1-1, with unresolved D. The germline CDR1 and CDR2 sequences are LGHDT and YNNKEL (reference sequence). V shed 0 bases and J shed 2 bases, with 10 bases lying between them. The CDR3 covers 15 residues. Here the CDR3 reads CASSQDSGRNTEAFF. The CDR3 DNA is TGTGCCAGCAGCCAAGATAGTGGGAGAAACACTGAAGCTTTCTTT.

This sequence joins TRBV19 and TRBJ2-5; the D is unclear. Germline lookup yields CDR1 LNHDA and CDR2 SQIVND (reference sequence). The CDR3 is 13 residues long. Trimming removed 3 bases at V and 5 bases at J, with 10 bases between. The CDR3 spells CASSISGGETQYF. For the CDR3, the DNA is TGTGCCAGTAGTATCTCGGGTGGCGAGACCCAGTACTTC. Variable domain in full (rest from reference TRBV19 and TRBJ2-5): DGGITQSPKYLFRKEGQNVTLSCEQNLNHDAMYWYRQDPGQGLRLIYYSQIVNDFQKGDIAEGYSVSREKKESFPLTVTSAQKNPTAFYLCASSISGGETQYFGPGTRLLVL.

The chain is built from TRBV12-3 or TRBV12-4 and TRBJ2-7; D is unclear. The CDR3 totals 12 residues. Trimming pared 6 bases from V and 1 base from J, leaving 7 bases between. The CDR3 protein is CASSPPSYEQYF. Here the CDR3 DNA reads TGTGCCAGCAGCCCTCCTTCCTACGAGCAGTACTTC.

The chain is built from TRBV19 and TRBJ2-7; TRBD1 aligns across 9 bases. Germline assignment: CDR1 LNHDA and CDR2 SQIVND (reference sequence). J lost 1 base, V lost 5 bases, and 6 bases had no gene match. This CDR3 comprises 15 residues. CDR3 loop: CASSFRDRVSYEQYF. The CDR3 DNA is TGTGCCAGTAGTTTCCGGGACAGGGTATCCTACGAGCAGTACTTC.

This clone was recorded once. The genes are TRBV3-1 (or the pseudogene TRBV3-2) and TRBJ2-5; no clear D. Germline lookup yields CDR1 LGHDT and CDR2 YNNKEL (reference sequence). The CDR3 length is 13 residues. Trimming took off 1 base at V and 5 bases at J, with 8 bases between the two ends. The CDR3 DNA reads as TGTGCCAGCAGCCAAGGGTACGGGGAGACCCAGTACTTC. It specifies CASSQGYGETQYF.

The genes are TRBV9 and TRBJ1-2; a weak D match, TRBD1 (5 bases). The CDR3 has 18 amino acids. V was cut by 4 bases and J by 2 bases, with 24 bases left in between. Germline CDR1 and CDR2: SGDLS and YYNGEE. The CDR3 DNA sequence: TGTGCCAGCAGCCCTTCAGTATCAGGGCTTCGGGGGAACTATGGCTACACCTTC. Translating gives CASSPSVSGLRGNYGYTF.

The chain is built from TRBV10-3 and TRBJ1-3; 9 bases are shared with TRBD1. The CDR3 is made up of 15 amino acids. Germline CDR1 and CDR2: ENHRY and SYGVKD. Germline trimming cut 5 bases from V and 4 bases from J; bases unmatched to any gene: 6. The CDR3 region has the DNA TGTGCCATCAGTCGACAGGGGGGCAACGGAAACACCATATATTTT. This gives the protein CAISRQGGNGNTIYF.

The CDR3, as DNA: TGTGCCAGCGAGAGGGACAGGGGGGGAGAGCAGTACTTC. Its protein is CASERDRGGEQYF. The chain has TRBV6-5 and TRBJ2-7; TRBD1 matches 11 bases. The V gene's germline CDR1 is MNHEY and CDR2 SVGAGI. The CDR3 extends over 13 amino acids. The V segment lost 8 bases and the J segment 7 bases; nucleotides outside the gene matches: 7.

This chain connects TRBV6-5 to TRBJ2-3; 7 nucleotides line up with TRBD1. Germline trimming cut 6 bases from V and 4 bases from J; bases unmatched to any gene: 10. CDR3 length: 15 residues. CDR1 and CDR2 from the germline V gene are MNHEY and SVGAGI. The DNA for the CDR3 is TGTGCCAGCAGCACCACAGGGGCTCTCGCAGATACGCAGTATTTT. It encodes CASSTTGALADTQYF.

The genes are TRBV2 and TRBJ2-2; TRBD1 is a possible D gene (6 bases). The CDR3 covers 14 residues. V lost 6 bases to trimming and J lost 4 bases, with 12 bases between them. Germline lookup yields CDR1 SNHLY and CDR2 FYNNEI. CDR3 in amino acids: CASRSRQATGELFF. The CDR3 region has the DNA TGTGCCAGCAGAAGCCGACAGGCCACCGGGGAGCTGTTTTTT.

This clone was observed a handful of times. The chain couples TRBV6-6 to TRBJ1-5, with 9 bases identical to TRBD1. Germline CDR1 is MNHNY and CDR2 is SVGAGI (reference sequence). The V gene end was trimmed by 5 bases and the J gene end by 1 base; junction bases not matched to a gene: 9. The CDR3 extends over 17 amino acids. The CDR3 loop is CASSPQQGALSNQPQHF. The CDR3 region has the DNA TGTGCCAGCAGTCCGCAACAGGGGGCTCTCAGCAATCAGCCCCAGCATTTT.

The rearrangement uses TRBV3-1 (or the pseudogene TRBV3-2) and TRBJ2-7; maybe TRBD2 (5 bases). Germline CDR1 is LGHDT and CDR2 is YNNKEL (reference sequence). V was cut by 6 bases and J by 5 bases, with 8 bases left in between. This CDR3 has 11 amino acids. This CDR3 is CASSTRNEQYF. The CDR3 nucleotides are TGTGCCAGCAGTACTAGGAACGAGCAGTACTTC.

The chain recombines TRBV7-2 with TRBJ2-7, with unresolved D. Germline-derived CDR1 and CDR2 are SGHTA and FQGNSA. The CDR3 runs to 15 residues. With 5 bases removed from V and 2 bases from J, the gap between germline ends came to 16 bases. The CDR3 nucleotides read TGTGCCAGCAGCCCGTCGAGCTCCTCCGCCTACGAGCAGTACTTC. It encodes CASSPSSSSAYEQYF.